These T cell receptor beta chains were read from a single sample in a study of T cell clonotyping in hematopoietic cell transplantation. Only in-frame clones appear in the TCRdb table, and some are missing; sequencing was by immunoSEQ multiplex PCR. This table has more than 6,000 clones, over 35% appearing once. Sample: peripheral blood mononuclear cells, taken 30 days after allogeneic stem cell transplant. These receptors all stem from a female patient aged 60 to 70 who had an allogeneic stem cell transplant, so the T cells may come from the graft donor. Some clones in this sample may be carry-over from other donors' samples. CDR3s include the opening cysteine and the closing phenylalanine or tryptophan. The D gene is left open where the match is weak. Size values are once, few and many counts, or a class for expanded clones, and some rows have none.

CDR3,DNA,size,J,V,D
CASSQDGRGLGNQPQHF,TGCGCCAGCAGCCAGGATGGCAGGGGGCTTGGCAATCAGCCCCAGCATTTT,NA,TRBJ1-5,TRBV4-1,TRBD1
CASIRDRDFTGELFF,TGTGCCAGCATTCGGGACAGGGATTTCACCGGGGAGCTGTTTTTT,NA,TRBJ2-2,TRBV6-5,TRBD1
CSVSPGAGVYEQYF,TGCAGCGTTTCCCCGGGGGCGGGGGTCTACGAGCAGTACTTC,few,TRBJ2-7,TRBV29-1,NA
CAWRAARFHYGYTF,TGTGCCTGGAGAGCCGCGAGGTTTCACTATGGCTACACCTTC,NA,TRBJ1-2,TRBV30,NA
CASTLTDLSGYTF,TGTGCCAGCACCTTGACTGATCTATCCGGCTACACCTTC,NA,TRBJ1-2,TRBV28,NA
CASSSSNAQPQHF,TGTGCCAGCAGTTCCTCGAACGCTCAGCCCCAGCATTTT,few,TRBJ1-5,TRBV6-5,NA
CAWSQVGLEAFF,TGTGCCTGGAGTCAAGTAGGGCTGGAAGCTTTCTTT,NA,TRBJ1-1,TRBV30,NA
CAWSVPSPGNTEAFF,TGTGCCTGGAGTGTACCCTCTCCAGGGAACACTGAAGCTTTCTTT,NA,TRBJ1-1,TRBV30,NA
CASSFTGQNYGYTF,TGTGCCAGCAGCTTCACGGGCCAGAACTATGGCTACACCTTC,NA,TRBJ1-2,TRBV7-2,NA
CASSGDRGVEKLFF,TGTGCCAGCAGTGGGGACAGGGGAGTCGAAAAACTGTTTTTT,NA,TRBJ1-4,TRBV6-5,TRBD1
CAWTLQGFDQPQHF,TGTGCCTGGACCCTACAGGGTTTCGATCAGCCCCAGCATTTT,NA,TRBJ1-5,TRBV30,NA
CASSLRDLTYEQYF,TGTGCCAGCAGTTTGCGGGACTTGACCTACGAGCAGTACTTC,NA,TRBJ2-7,TRBV28,NA
CASTMTSGDYNEQFF,TGTGCCAGTACCATGACTAGCGGGGATTACAATGAGCAGTTCTTC,NA,TRBJ2-1,TRBV19,TRBD2